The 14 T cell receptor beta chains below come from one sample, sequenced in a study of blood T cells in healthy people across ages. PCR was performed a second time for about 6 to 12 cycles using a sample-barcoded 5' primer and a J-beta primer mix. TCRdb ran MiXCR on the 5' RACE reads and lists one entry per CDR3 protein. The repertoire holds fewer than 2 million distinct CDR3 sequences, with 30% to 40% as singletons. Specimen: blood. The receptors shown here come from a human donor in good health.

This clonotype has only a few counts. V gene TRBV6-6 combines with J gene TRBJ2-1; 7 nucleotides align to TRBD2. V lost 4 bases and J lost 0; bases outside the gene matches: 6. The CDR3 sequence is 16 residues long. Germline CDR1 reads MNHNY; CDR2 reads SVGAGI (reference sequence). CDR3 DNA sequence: TGTGCCAGCAGTTCCGACAGCGGGGACTCCTACAATGAGCAGTTCTTC. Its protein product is CASSSDSGDSYNEQFF.

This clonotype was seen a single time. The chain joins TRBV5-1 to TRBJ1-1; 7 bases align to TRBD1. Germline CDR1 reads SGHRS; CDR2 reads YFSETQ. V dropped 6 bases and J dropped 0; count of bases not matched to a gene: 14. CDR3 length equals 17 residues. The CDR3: CASKPLGGSGMNTEAFF. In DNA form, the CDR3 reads TGCGCCAGCAAACCATTAGGGGGCTCGGGTATGAACACTGAAGCTTTCTTT.

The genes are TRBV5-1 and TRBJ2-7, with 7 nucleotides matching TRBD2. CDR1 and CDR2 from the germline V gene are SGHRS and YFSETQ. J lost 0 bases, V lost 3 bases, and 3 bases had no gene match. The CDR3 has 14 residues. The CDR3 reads CASSSSSGSYEQYF. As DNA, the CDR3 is TGCGCCAGCAGCTCCTCTAGCGGCTCCTACGAGCAGTACTTC.

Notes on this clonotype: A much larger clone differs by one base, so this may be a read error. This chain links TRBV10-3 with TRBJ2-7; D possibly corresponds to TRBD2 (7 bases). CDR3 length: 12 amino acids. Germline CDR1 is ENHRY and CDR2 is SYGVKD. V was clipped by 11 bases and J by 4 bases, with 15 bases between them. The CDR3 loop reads CAVGGTPYEQYF. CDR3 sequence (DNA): TGTGCCGTCGGGGGGACACCGTACGAGCAGTACTTC.

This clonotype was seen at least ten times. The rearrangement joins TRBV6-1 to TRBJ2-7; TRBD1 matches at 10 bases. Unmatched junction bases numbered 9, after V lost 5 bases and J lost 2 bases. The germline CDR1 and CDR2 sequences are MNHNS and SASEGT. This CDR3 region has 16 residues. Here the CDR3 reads CASSNPTGGYTYEQYF. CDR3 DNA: TGTGCCAGCAGTAATCCGACAGGGGGCTATACCTACGAGCAGTACTTC.

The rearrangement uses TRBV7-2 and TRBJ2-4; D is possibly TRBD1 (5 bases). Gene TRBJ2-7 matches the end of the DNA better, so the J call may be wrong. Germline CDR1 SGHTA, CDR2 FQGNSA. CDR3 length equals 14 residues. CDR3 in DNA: TGTGCCAGCAGCTTGGTGAGACAGTCCTACGAGCAGTACTTC. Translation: CASSLVRQSYEQYF.

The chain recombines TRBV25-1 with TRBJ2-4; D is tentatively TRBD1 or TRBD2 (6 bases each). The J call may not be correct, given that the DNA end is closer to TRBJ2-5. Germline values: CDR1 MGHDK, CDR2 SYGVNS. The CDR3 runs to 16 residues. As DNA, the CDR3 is TGTGCCAGCACTCGGGGGCCCGGAAGAGGAGGTGAGACCCAGTACTTC. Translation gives CASTRGPGRGGETQYF.

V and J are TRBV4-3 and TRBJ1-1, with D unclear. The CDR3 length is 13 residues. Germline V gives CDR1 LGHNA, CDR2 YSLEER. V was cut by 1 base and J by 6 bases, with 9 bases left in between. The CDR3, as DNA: TGCGCCAGCAGCCAAGTGAGATCCTCTGAAGCTTTCTTT. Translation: CASSQVRSSEAFF.

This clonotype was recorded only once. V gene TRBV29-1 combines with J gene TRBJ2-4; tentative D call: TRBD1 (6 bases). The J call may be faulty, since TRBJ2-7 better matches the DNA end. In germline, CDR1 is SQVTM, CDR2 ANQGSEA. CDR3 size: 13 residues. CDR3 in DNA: TGCAGCGGGGTGGGGGCTACCATCTACGAGCAGTACTTC. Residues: CSGVGATIYEQYF.

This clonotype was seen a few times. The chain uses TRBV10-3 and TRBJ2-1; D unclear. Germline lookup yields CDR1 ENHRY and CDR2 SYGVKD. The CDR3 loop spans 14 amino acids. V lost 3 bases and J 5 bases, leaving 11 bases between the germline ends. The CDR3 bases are TGTGCCATCAGTGATATGACTGGGAACAATGAGCAGTTCTTC. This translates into CAISDMTGNNEQFF.

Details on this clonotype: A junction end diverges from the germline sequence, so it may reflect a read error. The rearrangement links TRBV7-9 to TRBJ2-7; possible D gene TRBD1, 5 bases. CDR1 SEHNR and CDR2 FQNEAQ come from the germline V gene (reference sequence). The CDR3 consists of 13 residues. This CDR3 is CASSLTGPYVQYF. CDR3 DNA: TGTGCCAGCAGCTTAACAGGTCCCTACGTGCAGTACTTC.

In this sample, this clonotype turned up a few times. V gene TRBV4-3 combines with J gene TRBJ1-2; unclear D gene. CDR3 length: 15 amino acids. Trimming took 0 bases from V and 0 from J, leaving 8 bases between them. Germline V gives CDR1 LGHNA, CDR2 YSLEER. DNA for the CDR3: TGCGCCAGCAGCCAAGATGGGGTGACTAACTATGGCTACACCTTC. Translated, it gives CASSQDGVTNYGYTF.

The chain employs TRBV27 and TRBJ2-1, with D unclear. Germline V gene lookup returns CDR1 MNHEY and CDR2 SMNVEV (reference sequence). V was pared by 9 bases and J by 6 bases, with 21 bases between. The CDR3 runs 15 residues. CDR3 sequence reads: CASSTDLVNPNEQFF. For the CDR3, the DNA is TGTGCCAGTTCGACCGACCTTGTCAACCCCAATGAGCAGTTCTTC.

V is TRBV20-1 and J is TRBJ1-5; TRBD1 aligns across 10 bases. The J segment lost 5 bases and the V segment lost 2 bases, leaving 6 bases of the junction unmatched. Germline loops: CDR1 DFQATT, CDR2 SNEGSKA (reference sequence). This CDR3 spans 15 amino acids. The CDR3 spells CSARSDRGLYQPQHF. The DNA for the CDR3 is TGCAGTGCTAGATCCGACAGGGGGCTGTATCAGCCCCAGCATTTT.